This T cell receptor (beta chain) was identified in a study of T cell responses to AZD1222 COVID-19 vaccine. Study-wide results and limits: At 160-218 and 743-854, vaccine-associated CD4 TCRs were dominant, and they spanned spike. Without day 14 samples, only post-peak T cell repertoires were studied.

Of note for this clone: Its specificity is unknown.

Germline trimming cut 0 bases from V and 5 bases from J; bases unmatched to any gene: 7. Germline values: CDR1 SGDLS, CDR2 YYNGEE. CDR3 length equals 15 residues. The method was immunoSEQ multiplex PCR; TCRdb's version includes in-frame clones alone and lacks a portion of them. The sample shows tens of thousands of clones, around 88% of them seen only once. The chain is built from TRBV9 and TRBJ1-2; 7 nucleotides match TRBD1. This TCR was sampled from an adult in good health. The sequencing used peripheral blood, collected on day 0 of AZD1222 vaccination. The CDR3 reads CASSVAYRGMYGYTF. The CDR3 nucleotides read TGTGCCAGCAGCGTAGCTTACAGGGGAATGTATGGCTACACCTTC.